Following are 21 T cell receptor beta chains from one sample sequenced in a study of CD8 T cells in Susac syndrome. RNA, at about 0.45 to 1 ug, was reverse transcribed with random hexamers. TCRdb ran MiXCR on the immunoSEQ multiplex PCR reads and lists one entry per CDR3 protein. This table has some 260,000 distinct CDR3 sequences, about 88% appearing once. Sequencing was carried out using CD8+ T cells from PBMCs. Receptors were obtained from a human donor with multiple sclerosis.

This clonotype was observed once. The CDR3, as DNA: TGCAGTGCTAGAGATTTTGCGGGAACCACAGATACGCAGTATTTT. This translates into CSARDFAGTTDTQYF. The chain is built from TRBV20-1 and TRBJ2-3; D perhaps matches TRBD2 (6 bases). CDR3 length: 15 residues. The germline V and J ends were trimmed by 0 bases and 2 bases, with 12 bases remaining between them. The germline V gene encodes CDR1 DFQATT and CDR2 SNEGSKA (reference sequence).

The J gene is TRBJ2-1, the V gene TRBV12-3 or TRBV12-4, with D possibly called TRBD1 or TRBD2 (5 bases each). V was pared by 6 bases and J by 5 bases, with 17 bases between. There are 15 residues in the CDR3. DNA for the CDR3: TGTGCCAGCAGGGTCATCCGGGACCACCACAATGAGCAGTTCTTC. It encodes CASRVIRDHHNEQFF.

This clonotype was found once. This chain uses TRBV11-2 with TRBJ2-7; 8 nucleotides align to TRBD1. Germline V lookup: CDR1 SGHAT, CDR2 FQNNGV. Trimming at V came to 7 bases and at J to 2 bases, leaving 10 bases not matched to a gene. The CDR3 spans 15 residues. CDR3 sequence reads: CASNSSTGGAYEQYF. The CDR3 coding sequence is TGTGCCAGCAACTCGTCTACAGGGGGAGCCTACGAGCAGTACTTC.

This clonotype was seen a single time. The gene calls are TRBV9 and TRBJ1-2; D is possibly TRBD1 (5 bases). V lost 10 bases to trimming and J lost 4 bases, with 14 bases between them. CDR3 length: 12 residues. The germline V gene has CDR1 SGDLS and CDR2 YYNGEE. CDR3 sequence (DNA): TGTGCCTCCGACGGGACGGGCTATGGCTACACCTTC. Translated: CASDGTGYGYTF.

The V gene is TRBV6-1, the J gene TRBJ2-7, with 9 bases matching TRBD2. Germline V gene lookup returns CDR1 MNHNS and CDR2 SASEGT. This CDR3 is built from 17 residues. Germline trimming cut 0 bases from V and 2 bases from J; bases unmatched to any gene: 8. In nucleotides, the CDR3 is TGTGCCAGCAGTGAAGCGCAGTGGCTAGCGGGACCCTACGAGCAGTACTTC. Translated: CASSEAQWLAGPYEQYF.

The chain links TRBV29-1 to TRBJ2-1, with TRBD2 matching over 7 bases. Germline assignment: CDR1 SQVTM and CDR2 ANQGSEA. The CDR3 covers 12 residues. J lost 6 bases, V lost 7 bases, and 6 bases had no gene match. This CDR3 reads CSAEGRGNEQFF. The DNA of the CDR3 is TGCAGCGCCGAGGGGAGGGGCAATGAGCAGTTCTTC.

V usage is TRBV12-3 or TRBV12-4 and J usage is TRBJ1-1; a weak D match, TRBD1 (6 bases). Trimming stripped 6 bases from V and 4 bases from J, with 15 bases between. This CDR3 contains 14 residues. Written as DNA, the CDR3 is TGTGCCAGCAGAAACCCTGACAGGAGCACTGAAGCTTTCTTT. Its translation is CASRNPDRSTEAFF.

The CDR3 loop is CASRRGQRNTEAFF. In nucleotides, the CDR3 is TGTGCCAGCAGGCGAGGACAGCGAAACACTGAAGCTTTCTTT. The chain combines TRBV27 with TRBJ1-1, with D perhaps TRBD1 (6 bases). Germline CDR1 reads MNHEY; CDR2 reads SMNVEV (reference sequence). Trimming shortened V by 6 bases and J by 2 bases, and 13 bases separated the two germline ends. The CDR3 covers 14 residues.

V and J are TRBV5-4 and TRBJ2-1, with 7 bases fitting TRBD2. Trimming removed 9 bases from V and 6 bases from J; junction bases left unmatched: 6. This CDR3 is 12 amino acids long. Looked up from germline, CDR1 is SGHNT and CDR2 is YYREEE (reference sequence). The CDR3 region has the DNA TGTGCCACTACAGGCGGGGGCAATGAGCAGTTCTTC. This gives the protein CATTGGGNEQFF.

The chain couples TRBV27 to TRBJ2-3; TRBD2 matches 12 bases. Looked up from germline, CDR1 is MNHEY and CDR2 is SMNVEV (reference sequence). CDR3 length: 18 residues. V trimming: 0 bases; J trimming: 2 bases; junction bases outside the gene matches: 6. The CDR3 nucleotides are TGTGCCAGCAGTTTATCACTCGGGACTAGCGGGCTCACAGATACGCAGTATTTT. Amino acids: CASSLSLGTSGLTDTQYF.

The chain employs TRBV7-6 and TRBJ2-3; 7 positions agree with TRBD1. After removal of 5 bases from V and 3 bases from J, the junction contained 11 bases not matched to a gene. This CDR3 comprises 16 residues. Per the germline V gene, CDR1 is SGHVS and CDR2 is FNYEAQ. CDR3 in amino acids: CASSRYRGLGTDTQYF. The DNA of the CDR3 is TGTGCCAGCAGCCGATACAGGGGTTTAGGTACAGATACGCAGTATTTT.

This clonotype was counted a single time. This chain joins TRBV27 and TRBJ2-4; D may match TRBD1 or TRBD2 (7 bases each). V lost 6 bases, J lost 3 bases, and 15 bases lay in between. Germline CDR1 and CDR2: MNHEY and SMNVEV (reference sequence). The CDR3 spans 15 residues. The CDR3 is CASSRDREGKNIQYF. The CDR3 coding sequence is TGTGCCAGCAGCCGAGACAGGGAGGGCAAAAACATTCAGTACTTC.

The CDR3 loop is CASSLTPVYGYTF. The DNA of the CDR3 is TGTGCCAGCAGTTTGACACCGGTGTATGGCTACACCTTC. The V and J genes are TRBV27 and TRBJ1-2; no clear D gene. The CDR3 is made up of 13 amino acids. The germline gives CDR1 MNHEY, CDR2 SMNVEV (reference sequence). Between the trimmed V and J ends, which lost 3 bases and 5 bases, there was a span of 10 bases.

The V gene is TRBV28, the J gene TRBJ2-5, with a weak D call TRBD2 (6 bases). The V end lost 8 bases, the J end lost 4 bases, and 23 bases lay between the germline ends. Germline CDR1 and CDR2: MDHEN and SYDVKM. The CDR3 consists of 16 residues. CDR3 residues: CASGGDPITAVETQYF. The CDR3 DNA is TGTGCCAGCGGAGGGGACCCCATAACGGCCGTAGAGACCCAGTACTTC.

The CDR3 protein is CASSSPAGAPSSYNEQFF. Here the CDR3 DNA reads TGTGCCAGCAGTTCCCCCGCAGGGGCCCCGAGCTCCTACAATGAGCAGTTCTTC. J is TRBJ2-1 and V is TRBV28, with a possible D match to TRBD1 (6 bases). Trimming removed 4 bases from V and 0 bases from J, with 19 bases in between. CDR3 length: 18 amino acids. CDR1 is MDHEN and CDR2 is SYDVKM in the germline V gene.

The CDR3 DNA follows: TGCGCCAGCAGCCATCCCGAAGAGGGGGGATCCTCTGGAAACACCATATATTTT. Its protein is CASSHPEEGGSSGNTIYF. The chain combines TRBV4-1 with TRBJ1-3, with D possibly matching TRBD1 (6 bases). V lost 3 bases to trimming and J lost 0 bases, with 18 bases between them. This CDR3 is built from 18 residues. In germline, CDR1 is MGHRA, CDR2 YSYEKL.

The chain links TRBV10-3 to TRBJ1-2; no firm D call. The V end lost 0 bases, the J end lost 1 base, and 6 bases lay between the germline ends. CDR1 is ENHRY, CDR2 SYGVKD, per germline. There are 14 residues in the CDR3. The CDR3 here is CAISESSYNYGYTF. The CDR3 nucleotides are TGTGCCATCAGTGAGTCGAGTTATAACTATGGCTACACCTTC.

The rearrangement links TRBV7-8 to TRBJ2-1; 7 bases match TRBD1. After removal of 5 bases from V and 7 bases from J, the junction contained 5 bases not matched to a gene. Germline-derived CDR1 and CDR2 are SGHVS and FQNEAQ. This CDR3 region has 13 residues. The CDR3 region is CASSQGGWNEQFF. DNA for the CDR3: TGTGCCAGCAGCCAAGGGGGCTGGAATGAGCAGTTCTTC.

J is TRBJ1-1 and V is TRBV12-3 or TRBV12-4; D not resolved. CDR3 length: 14 amino acids. Between the trimmed V and J ends, which lost 6 bases and 2 bases, there was a span of 13 bases. The CDR3 region is CASSPTKRNTEAFF. As DNA, the CDR3 is TGTGCCAGCAGCCCGACGAAGCGTAACACTGAAGCTTTCTTT.

This clonotype was recorded once. V usage is TRBV9 and J usage is TRBJ2-6; 10 bases line up with TRBD1. The CDR3 extends over 16 amino acids. The germline V gene has CDR1 SGDLS and CDR2 YYNGEE. V was pared by 5 bases and J by 2 bases, with 4 bases of the junction left unmatched. The CDR3 reads CASRGQGGTGANVLTF. The CDR3 bases are TGTGCCAGCAGAGGACAGGGGGGCACTGGGGCCAACGTCCTGACTTTC.

V gene TRBV28 combines with J gene TRBJ2-1, with 8 bases lining up with TRBD2. CDR1 is MDHEN, CDR2 SYDVKM, per germline. Trimming removed 6 bases from V and 9 bases from J; junction bases left unmatched: 10. The CDR3 spans 14 residues. CDR3 amino acids: CASSLLPGGVEQFF. Written as DNA, the CDR3 is TGTGCCAGCAGCCTTCTGCCCGGGGGGGTTGAGCAGTTCTTC. The complete variable domain, with remaining parts taken from reference TRBV28 and TRBJ2-1, reads DVKVTQSSRYLVKRTGEKVFLECVQDMDHENMFWYRQDPGLGLRLIYFSYDVKMKEKGDIPEGYSVSREKKERFSLILESASTNQTSMYLCASSLLPGGVEQFFGPGTRLTVL.